In this sample, the clone carrying this TCR beta chain turned up a few times. These data belong to a study of human T cells and chemical hapten exposure. The CDR3 has 18 residues. Germline V CDR1 and CDR2: DFQATT, SNEGSKA (reference sequence). With 1 base clipped from V and 4 bases from J, the junction kept 17 bases outside the gene matches. Time point indicated: patch test 3, about 24 weeks after DPC sensitization. The treatment is: therapeutic diphenylcyclopropenone sensitization with weekly scalp DPC. MiXCR, run by TCRdb on the RACE reads, gives a single entry per CDR3 protein. Of 150,000 to 200,000 distinct CDR3 sequences in the sample, about 25% were seen once.

The material sequenced was whole blood, taken in connection with sensitization to the hapten diphenylcyclopropenone (DPC). The sequence came from a woman in her thirties or forties with alopecia areata. Some clones in this sample may be carry-over from other donors' samples. The chain couples TRBV20-1 to TRBJ1-1; TRBD1 aligns across 8 bases. The CDR3 DNA sequence: TGCAGTGCTAGAGCAGGACAGGGCCAAGGGTATAGGGGCACTGAAGCTTTCTTT. Translation: CSARAGQGQGYRGTEAFF.